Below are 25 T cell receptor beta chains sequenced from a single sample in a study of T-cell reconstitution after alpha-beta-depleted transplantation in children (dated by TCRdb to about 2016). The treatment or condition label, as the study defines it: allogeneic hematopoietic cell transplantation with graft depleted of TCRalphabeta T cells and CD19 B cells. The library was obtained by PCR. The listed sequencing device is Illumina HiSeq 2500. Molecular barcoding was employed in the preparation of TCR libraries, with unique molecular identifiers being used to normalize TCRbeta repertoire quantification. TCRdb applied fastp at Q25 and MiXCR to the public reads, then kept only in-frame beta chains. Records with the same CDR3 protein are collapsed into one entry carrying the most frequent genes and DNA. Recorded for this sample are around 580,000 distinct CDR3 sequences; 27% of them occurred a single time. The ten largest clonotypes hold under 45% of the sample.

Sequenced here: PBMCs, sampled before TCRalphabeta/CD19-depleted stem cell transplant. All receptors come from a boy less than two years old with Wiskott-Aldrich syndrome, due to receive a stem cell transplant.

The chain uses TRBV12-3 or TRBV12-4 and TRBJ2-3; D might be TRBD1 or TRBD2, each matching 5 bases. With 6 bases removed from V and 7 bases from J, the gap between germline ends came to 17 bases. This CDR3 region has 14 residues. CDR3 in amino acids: CASRSRWGMNTQYF. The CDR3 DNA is TGTGCCAGCAGGTCCCGGTGGGGGATGAATACGCAGTATTTT.

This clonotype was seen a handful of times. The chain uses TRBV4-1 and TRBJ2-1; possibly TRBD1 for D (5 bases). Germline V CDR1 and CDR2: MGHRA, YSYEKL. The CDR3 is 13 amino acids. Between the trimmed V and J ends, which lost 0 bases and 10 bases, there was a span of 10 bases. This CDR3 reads CASSQESWGEQFF. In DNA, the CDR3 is TGCGCCAGCAGCCAAGAGAGTTGGGGCGAGCAGTTCTTC.

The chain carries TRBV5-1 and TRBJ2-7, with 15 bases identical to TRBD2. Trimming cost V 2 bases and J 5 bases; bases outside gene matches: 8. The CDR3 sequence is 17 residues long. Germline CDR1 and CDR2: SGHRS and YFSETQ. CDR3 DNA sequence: TGCGCCAGCAGCTTCGGACTAGCGGGAGGGCCTTTCCACGAGCAGTACTTC. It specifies CASSFGLAGGPFHEQYF.

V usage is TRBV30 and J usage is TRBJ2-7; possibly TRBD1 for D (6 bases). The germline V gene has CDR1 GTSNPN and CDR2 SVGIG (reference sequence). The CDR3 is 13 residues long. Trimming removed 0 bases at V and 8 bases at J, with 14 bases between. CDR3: CAWSVGQGKKQYF. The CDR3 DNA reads TGTGCCTGGAGTGTAGGGCAGGGGAAGAAGCAGTACTTC.

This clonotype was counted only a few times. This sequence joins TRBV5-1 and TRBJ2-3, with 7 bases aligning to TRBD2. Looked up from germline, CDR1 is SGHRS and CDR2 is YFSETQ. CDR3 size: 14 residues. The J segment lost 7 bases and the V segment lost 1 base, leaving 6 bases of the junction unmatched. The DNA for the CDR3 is TGCGCCAGCAGCTTGCAGCGGGATCAATATACGCAGTATTTT. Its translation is CASSLQRDQYTQYF.

CDR3 nucleotide sequence: TGTGCCAGCAGCTTCGACGACAACTTCGGCCCGGAGCAGTACTTC. Its protein product is CASSFDDNFGPEQYF. The chain has TRBV7-8 and TRBJ2-7, with D uncertain. This CDR3 has 15 residues. Trimming cost V 3 bases and J 7 bases, with 19 bases left between them. Germline V CDR1 and CDR2: SGHVS, FQNEAQ.

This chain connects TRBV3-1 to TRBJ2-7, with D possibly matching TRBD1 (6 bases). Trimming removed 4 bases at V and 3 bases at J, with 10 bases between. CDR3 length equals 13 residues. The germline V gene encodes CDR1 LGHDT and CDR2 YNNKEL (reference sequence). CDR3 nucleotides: TGTGCCAGCAGCCGAAACAGGGACTACGAGCAGTACTTC. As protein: CASSRNRDYEQYF.

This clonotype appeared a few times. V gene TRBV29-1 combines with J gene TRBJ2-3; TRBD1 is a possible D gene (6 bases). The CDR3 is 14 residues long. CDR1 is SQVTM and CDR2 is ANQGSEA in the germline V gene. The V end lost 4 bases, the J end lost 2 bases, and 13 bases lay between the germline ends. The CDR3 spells CSVGQEITTDTQYF. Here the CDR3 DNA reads TGCAGCGTTGGACAGGAGATTACCACAGATACGCAGTATTTT.

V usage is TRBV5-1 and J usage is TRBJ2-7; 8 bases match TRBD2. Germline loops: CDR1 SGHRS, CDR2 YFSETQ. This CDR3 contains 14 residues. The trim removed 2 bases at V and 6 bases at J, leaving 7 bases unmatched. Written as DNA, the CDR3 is TGCGCCAGCAGCTTAGCGGGAGAATGGGTCGAGCAGTACTTC. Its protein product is CASSLAGEWVEQYF.

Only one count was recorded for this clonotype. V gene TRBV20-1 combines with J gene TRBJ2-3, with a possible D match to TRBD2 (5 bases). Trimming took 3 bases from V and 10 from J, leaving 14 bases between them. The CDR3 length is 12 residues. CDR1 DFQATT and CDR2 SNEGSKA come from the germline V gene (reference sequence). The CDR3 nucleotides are TGCAGTGCTAGTCTGGGTGGAGGTTCGCAGTATTTT. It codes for CSASLGGGSQYF.

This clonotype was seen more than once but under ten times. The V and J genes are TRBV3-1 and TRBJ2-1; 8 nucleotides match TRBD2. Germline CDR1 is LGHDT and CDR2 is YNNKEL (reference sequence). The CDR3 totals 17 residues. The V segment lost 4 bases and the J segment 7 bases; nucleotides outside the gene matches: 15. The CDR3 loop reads CASSRNPAGAKGNEQFF. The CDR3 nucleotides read TGTGCCAGCAGCCGGAATCCAGCGGGGGCGAAGGGTAATGAGCAGTTCTTC.

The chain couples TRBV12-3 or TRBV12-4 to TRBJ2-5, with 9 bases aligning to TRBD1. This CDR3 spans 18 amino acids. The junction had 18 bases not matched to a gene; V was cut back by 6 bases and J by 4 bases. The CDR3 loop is CASSPGQGRRYIRETQYF. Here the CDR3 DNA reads TGTGCCAGCAGCCCGGGACAGGGTAGGAGGTATATTCGAGAGACCCAGTACTTC.

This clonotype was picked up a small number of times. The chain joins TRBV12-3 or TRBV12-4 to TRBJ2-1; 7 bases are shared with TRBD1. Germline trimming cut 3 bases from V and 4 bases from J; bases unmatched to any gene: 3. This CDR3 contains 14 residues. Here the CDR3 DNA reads TGTGCCAGCAGTTTTTCGGGACAGTACAATGAGCAGTTCTTC. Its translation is CASSFSGQYNEQFF.

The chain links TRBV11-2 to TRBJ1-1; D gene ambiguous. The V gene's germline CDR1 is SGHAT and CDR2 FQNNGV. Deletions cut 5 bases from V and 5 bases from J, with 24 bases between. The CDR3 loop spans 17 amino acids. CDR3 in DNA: TGTGCCAGCAGCCGAATTCTAACGGGGAGGGTATCTACTGAAGCTTTCTTT. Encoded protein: CASSRILTGRVSTEAFF. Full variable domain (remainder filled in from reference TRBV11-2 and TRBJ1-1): EAGVAQSPRYKIIEKRQSVAFWCNPISGHATLYWYQQILGQGPKLLIQFQNNGVVDDSQLPKDRFSAERLKGVDSTLKIQPAKLEDSAVYLCASSRILTGRVSTEAFFGQGTRLTVV.

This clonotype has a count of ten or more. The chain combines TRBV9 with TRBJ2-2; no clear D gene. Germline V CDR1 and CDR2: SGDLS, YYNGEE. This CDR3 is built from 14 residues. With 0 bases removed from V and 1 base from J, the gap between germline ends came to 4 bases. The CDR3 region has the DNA TGTGCCAGCAGCGTAGGGGGGAACACCGGGGAGCTGTTTTTT. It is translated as CASSVGGNTGELFF.

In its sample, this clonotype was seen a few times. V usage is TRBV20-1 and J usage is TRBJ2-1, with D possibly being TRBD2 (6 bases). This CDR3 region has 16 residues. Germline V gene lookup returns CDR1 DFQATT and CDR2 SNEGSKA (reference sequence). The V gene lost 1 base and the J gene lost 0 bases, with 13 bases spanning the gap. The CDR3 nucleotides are TGCAGTGCTAGAGGAGACGGGAGTAACTCCTACAATGAGCAGTTCTTC. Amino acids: CSARGDGSNSYNEQFF.

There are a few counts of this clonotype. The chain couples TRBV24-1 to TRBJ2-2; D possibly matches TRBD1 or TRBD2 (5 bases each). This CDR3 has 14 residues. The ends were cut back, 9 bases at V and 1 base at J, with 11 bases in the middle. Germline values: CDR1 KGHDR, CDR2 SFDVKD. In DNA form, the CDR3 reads TGTGCCACCTCGGGACCCATGAACACCGGGGAGCTGTTTTTT. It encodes CATSGPMNTGELFF.

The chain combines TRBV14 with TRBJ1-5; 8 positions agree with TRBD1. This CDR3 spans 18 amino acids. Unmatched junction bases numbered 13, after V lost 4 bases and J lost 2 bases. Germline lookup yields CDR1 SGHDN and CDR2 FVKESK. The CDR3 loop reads CASSPGRGLVNGNQPQHF. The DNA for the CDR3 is TGTGCCAGCAGCCCGGGCAGGGGGCTGGTTAATGGCAATCAGCCCCAGCATTTT.

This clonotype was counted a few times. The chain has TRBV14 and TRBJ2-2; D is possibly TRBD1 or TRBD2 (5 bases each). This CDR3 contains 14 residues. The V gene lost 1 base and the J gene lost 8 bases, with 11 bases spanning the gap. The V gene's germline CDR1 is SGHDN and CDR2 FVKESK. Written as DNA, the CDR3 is TGTGCCAGCAGCCAAGTACGGGGCGGAGGGGAGCTGTTTTTT. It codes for CASSQVRGGGELFF.

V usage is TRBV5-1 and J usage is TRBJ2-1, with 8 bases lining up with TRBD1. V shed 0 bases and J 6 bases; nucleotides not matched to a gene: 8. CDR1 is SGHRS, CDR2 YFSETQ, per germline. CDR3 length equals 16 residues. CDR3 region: CASSLVSGGGFNEQFF. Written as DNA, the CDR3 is TGCGCCAGCAGCTTGGTTTCAGGGGGCGGGTTCAATGAGCAGTTCTTC.

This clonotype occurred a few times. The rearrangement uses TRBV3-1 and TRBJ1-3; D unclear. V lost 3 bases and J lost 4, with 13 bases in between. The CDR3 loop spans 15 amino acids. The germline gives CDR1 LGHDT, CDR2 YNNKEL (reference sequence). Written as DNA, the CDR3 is TGTGCCAGCAGCCAGACCCCGGATCCCGGAAACACCATATATTTT. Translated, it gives CASSQTPDPGNTIYF.

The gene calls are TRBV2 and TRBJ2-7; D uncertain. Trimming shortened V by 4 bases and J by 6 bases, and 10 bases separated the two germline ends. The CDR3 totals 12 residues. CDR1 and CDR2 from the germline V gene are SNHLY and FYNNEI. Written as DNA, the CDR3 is TGTGCCAGCAGTGGGAGTGGCGGCGAGCAGTACTTC. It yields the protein CASSGSGGEQYF.

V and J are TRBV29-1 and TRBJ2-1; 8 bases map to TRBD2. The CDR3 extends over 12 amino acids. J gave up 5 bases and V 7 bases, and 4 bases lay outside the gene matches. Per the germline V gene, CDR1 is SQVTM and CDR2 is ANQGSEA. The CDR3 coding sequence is TGCAGCGGCGGGAGGAGAAACAATGAGCAGTTCTTC. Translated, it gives CSGGRRNNEQFF.

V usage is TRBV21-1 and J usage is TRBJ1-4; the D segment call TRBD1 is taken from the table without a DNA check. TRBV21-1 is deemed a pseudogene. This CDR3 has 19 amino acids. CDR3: CASTPSLPGQGTTNEKLFF. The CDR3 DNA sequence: TGTGCCAGCACCCCGTCGCTACCGGGACAGGGGACAACTAATGAAAAACTGTTTTTT.

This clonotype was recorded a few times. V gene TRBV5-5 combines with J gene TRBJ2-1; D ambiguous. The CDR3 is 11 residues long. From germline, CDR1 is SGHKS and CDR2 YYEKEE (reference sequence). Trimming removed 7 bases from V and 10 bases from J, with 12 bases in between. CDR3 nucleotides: TGTGCCAGCCAGTTCGGCCCCGAGCAGTTCTTC. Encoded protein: CASQFGPEQFF. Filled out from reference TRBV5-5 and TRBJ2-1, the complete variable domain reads DAGVTQSPTHLIKTRGQQVTLRCSPISGHKSVSWYQQVLGQGPQFIFQYYEKEERGRGNFPDRFSARQFPNYSSELNVNALLLGDSALYLCASQFGPEQFFGPGTRLTVL.